The next 23 T cell receptor beta chains were all read from a single sample in a study of blood T cell repertoires in COVID-19. Assay: immunoSEQ multiplex PCR; the TCRdb copy retains only in-frame clones and omits some. The table records around 52,000 clones, roughly nine tenths of them present only once. Sequenced material: peripheral blood. These receptors all stem from a woman aged 80 or older with acute or convalescent COVID-19.

This rearrangement joins TRBV24-1 to TRBJ2-1; D is possibly TRBD1 (6 bases). Germline CDR1 and CDR2: KGHDR and SFDVKD. The CDR3 length is 11 residues. V was clipped by 9 bases and J by 9 bases, with 11 bases between them. In DNA form, the CDR3 reads TGTGCCACCTCACAGGGTGGTGAGCAGTTCTTC. Its translation: CATSQGGEQFF.

J is TRBJ1-1 and V is TRBV19; maybe TRBD1 (6 bases). The germline V gene encodes CDR1 LNHDA and CDR2 SQIVND (reference sequence). The CDR3 contains 14 residues. Trimming shortened V by 4 bases and J by 4 bases, and 13 bases separated the two germline ends. The CDR3, as DNA: TGTGCCAGTAGTACCGGCCCAGGGGCCACTGAAGCTTTCTTT. Translating it yields CASSTGPGATEAFF.

CDR3 DNA: TGTGCCAGCGCGGACAGGGGAGCCTACAATGAGCAGTTCTTC. Its translation is CASADRGAYNEQFF. The chain joins TRBV2 to TRBJ2-1; 9 positions agree with TRBD1. After removal of 8 bases from V and 2 bases from J, the junction contained 4 bases not matched to a gene. This CDR3 spans 14 amino acids. CDR1 and CDR2 from the germline V gene are SNHLY and FYNNEI.

CDR3 sequence (DNA): TGTGCCAGCAGCTTAACACGGAGGGTCGCTCAGCCCCAGCATTTT. This gives the protein CASSLTRRVAQPQHF. This sequence joins TRBV11-3 and TRBJ1-5; D is ambiguous. The V end was cut by 2 bases, the J end by 6 bases, with 14 bases between. The germline gives CDR1 SGHNT, CDR2 YENEEA. This CDR3 has 15 residues. Variable domain in full (rest from reference TRBV11-3 and TRBJ1-5): EAGVVQSPRYKIIEKKQPVAFWCNPISGHNTLYWYLQNLGQGPELLIRYENEEAVDDSQLPKDRFSAERLKGVDSTLKIQPAELGDSAVYLCASSLTRRVAQPQHFGDGTRLSIL.

The chain uses TRBV5-1 and TRBJ2-5; 11 bases agree with TRBD2. After removal of 4 bases from V and 1 base from J, the junction contained 9 bases not matched to a gene. The CDR3 covers 17 residues. Per the germline V gene, CDR1 is SGHRS and CDR2 is YFSETQ. Written as DNA, the CDR3 is TGCGCCAGCAGCCCGTCAACTAGCGGGGGACTCCAAGAGACCCAGTACTTC. This translates into CASSPSTSGGLQETQYF.

The chain has TRBV19 and TRBJ1-6, with TRBD1 matching 7 bases. CDR1 is LNHDA, CDR2 SQIVND, per germline (reference sequence). The ends lost 7 bases at V and 9 bases at J; junction bases unmatched: 12. This CDR3 contains 15 residues. The CDR3 nucleotides are TGTGCCAGTAAATCAGGGACAGAAAGAAGTTCACCCCTCCACTTT. It translates to CASKSGTERSSPLHF.

V usage is TRBV19 and J usage is TRBJ1-4, with D unclear. The CDR3 is 15 amino acids. V was trimmed by 3 bases and J by 1 base, leaving 9 bases between them. CDR1 and CDR2 from the germline V gene are LNHDA and SQIVND (reference sequence). The CDR3 sequence is CASSIRRRTNEKLFF. CDR3 DNA sequence: TGTGCCAGTAGTATTCGACGGAGAACTAATGAAAAACTGTTTTTT.

This chain links TRBV7-8 with TRBJ1-5; 10 positions match TRBD1. This CDR3 region has 17 residues. V was pared by 5 bases and J by 0 bases, with 7 bases of the junction left unmatched. The V gene's germline CDR1 is SGHVS and CDR2 FQNEAQ. Here the CDR3 reads CASSTFGQGVSNQPQHF. DNA for the CDR3: TGTGCCAGCAGCACATTCGGACAGGGGGTTAGCAATCAGCCCCAGCATTTT.

This clone appeared a single time. This rearrangement joins TRBV5-6 to TRBJ2-1; 7 bases are a match to TRBD1. The CDR3 loop spans 16 amino acids. Germline V CDR1 and CDR2: SGHDT, YYEEEE. J lost 3 bases, V lost 1 base, and 7 bases had no gene match. Here the CDR3 DNA reads TGTGCCAGCAGCTTGTGGTCGGGACAGAACTACAATGAGCAGTTCTTC. This encodes CASSLWSGQNYNEQFF.

This chain connects TRBV13 to TRBJ2-3, with D possibly being TRBD2 (7 bases). The V end lost 3 bases, the J end lost 5 bases, and 18 bases lay between the germline ends. CDR3 length: 16 amino acids. Germline V gives CDR1 PRHDT, CDR2 FYEKMQ (reference sequence). The CDR3: CASSFSRGAQGDTQYF. The CDR3 DNA sequence: TGTGCCAGCAGCTTTTCCCGGGGGGCCCAGGGAGATACGCAGTATTTT.

The genes are TRBV18 and TRBJ1-1, with D perhaps matching TRBD1 (5 bases). V was shortened by 2 bases and J by 1 base, with 8 bases between the two germline ends. The V gene's germline CDR1 is KGHSH and CDR2 LQKENI. The length of the CDR3 is 14 residues. The CDR3 spells CASSPSGGNTEAFF. The CDR3 bases are TGTGCCAGCTCACCAAGCGGGGGGAACACTGAAGCTTTCTTT.

The chain uses TRBV28 and TRBJ1-5; 7 bases are shared with TRBD1. Germline loops: CDR1 MDHEN, CDR2 SYDVKM. J lost 7 bases, V lost 8 bases, and 11 bases had no gene match. The CDR3 has 14 residues. The CDR3 is CASFGQGEGQPQHF. The CDR3 region has the DNA TGTGCCAGCTTCGGCCAGGGGGAAGGCCAGCCCCAGCATTTT.

This clone was observed a few times. The genes are TRBV5-1 and TRBJ1-2; a possible D gene is TRBD1 (6 bases). Trimming left V 10 bases short and J 1 base short, with 14 bases between. The CDR3 totals 13 residues. Germline CDR1 and CDR2: SGHRS and YFSETQ. In DNA form, the CDR3 reads TGCGCCTCAACCGAGGACAGTAACTATGGCTACACCTTC. It is translated as CASTEDSNYGYTF.

V and J are TRBV5-1 and TRBJ2-5; TRBD2 matches 9 bases. The junction had 5 bases not matched to a gene; V was cut back by 1 base and J by 4 bases. There are 15 residues in the CDR3. Looked up from germline, CDR1 is SGHRS and CDR2 is YFSETQ. CDR3 nucleotides: TGCGCCAGCAGCTTGACTCGCGGGGGGGGAGAGACCCAGTACTTC. Its protein is CASSLTRGGGETQYF.

V and J are TRBV30 and TRBJ1-3; 9 positions agree with TRBD1. The V and J ends lost 3 bases and 2 bases, in that order; junction bases with no gene match: 5. Germline CDR1 is GTSNPN and CDR2 is SVGIG (reference sequence). The CDR3 is 15 amino acids. CDR3 nucleotide sequence: TGTGCCTGGAGGGGGCGACAGGGGGCTGGAAACACCATATATTTT. Its translation: CAWRGRQGAGNTIYF.

This clone was counted once. The rearrangement uses TRBV5-1 and TRBJ2-1; TRBD2 aligns across 12 bases. The junction had 5 bases not matched to a gene; V was cut back by 1 base and J by 9 bases. This CDR3 is built from 15 residues. Germline CDR1 is SGHRS and CDR2 is YFSETQ. DNA of the CDR3: TGCGCCAGCAGCTTGTCAGCGACTAGCGGGGGTGAGCAGTTCTTC. Amino acid sequence: CASSLSATSGGEQFF.

The genes are TRBV5-1 and TRBJ1-2, with TRBD1 matching over 7 bases. CDR1 is SGHRS and CDR2 is YFSETQ in the germline V gene. This CDR3 region has 15 residues. J lost 7 bases, V lost 4 bases, and 13 bases had no gene match. The CDR3 is CASSGPDREGGGYTF. CDR3 sequence (DNA): TGCGCCAGCAGCGGCCCAGACAGGGAAGGTGGTGGCTACACCTTC.

This sequence joins TRBV25-1 and TRBJ1-1, with D uncertain. V lost 3 bases to trimming and J lost 2 bases, with 13 bases between them. CDR1 is MGHDK and CDR2 is SYGVNS in the germline V gene. The CDR3 extends over 15 amino acids. The DNA for the CDR3 is TGTGCCAGCAGTGATCTGGCTGCACCTAACACTGAAGCTTTCTTT. Its translation: CASSDLAAPNTEAFF.

The V and J genes are TRBV3-1 (or the pseudogene TRBV3-2) and TRBJ1-5; D gene uncertain. Germline values: CDR1 LGHDT, CDR2 YNNKEL (reference sequence). V was cut by 4 bases and J by 1 base, with 11 bases left in between. The CDR3 runs to 15 residues. DNA of the CDR3: TGTGCCAGCAGCCCACCAGGTTTCAGCAATCAGCCCCAGCATTTT. Its translation: CASSPPGFSNQPQHF.

Only one count was recorded for this clone. The chain couples TRBV5-6 to TRBJ1-6, with 8 bases lining up with TRBD1. The CDR3 runs to 15 residues. Germline CDR1 SGHDT, CDR2 YYEEEE. With 4 bases clipped from V and 4 bases from J, the junction kept 4 bases outside the gene matches. CDR3 DNA sequence: TGTGCCAGCAGCGAGTGGGACAGGTATAATTCACCCCTCCACTTT. Its protein is CASSEWDRYNSPLHF.

V usage is TRBV5-1 and J usage is TRBJ1-3; tentative D call: TRBD1 (5 bases). The germline V gene encodes CDR1 SGHRS and CDR2 YFSETQ. V was trimmed by 2 bases and J by 0 bases, leaving 12 bases between them. CDR3 length: 16 residues. The CDR3 nucleotides read TGCGCCAGCAGCTTAGGGGCAGTCTCCTCTGGAAACACCATATATTTT. Translated, it gives CASSLGAVSSGNTIYF.

The chain recombines TRBV5-1 with TRBJ2-3, with D hard to call. The CDR3 runs to 15 residues. Trimming pared 0 bases from V and 2 bases from J, leaving 10 bases between. Germline lookup yields CDR1 SGHRS and CDR2 YFSETQ. CDR3 in DNA: TGCGCCAGCAGCTTGGAAGCTAGATACACAGATACGCAGTATTTT. Translating gives CASSLEARYTDTQYF.

The V gene is TRBV3-1 (or the pseudogene TRBV3-2), the J gene TRBJ2-3, with a possible D match to TRBD1 (6 bases). The CDR3 is 18 residues long. The V and J ends lost 6 bases and 0 bases respectively, with 22 bases between them. CDR1 LGHDT and CDR2 YNNKEL come from the germline V gene (reference sequence). The DNA of the CDR3 is TGTGCCAGCAGTGGACAGTCCATGTTATGGTCTAGCACAGATACGCAGTATTTT. Protein product: CASSGQSMLWSSTDTQYF.